The 8 T cell receptor beta chains reported below all come from one sample, sequenced in a study of T-cell reconstitution after alpha-beta-depleted transplantation in children. This sample's TCRbeta library carried unique molecular identifier barcodes. TCRdb re-derived calls from the PCR reads in MiXCR, one entry per CDR3 protein. The sample comprises around 380,000 distinct CDR3 sequences, 11% of which are singletons, and 4.5% to 6.5% rests with the top ten. The specimen comprised PBMCs from the stem cell graft donor, sampled from the stem cell graft. The receptors shown here come from a human donor who donated a stem cell graft to a child with acute myeloid leukemia.

This clonotype was recorded many times. The chain has TRBV4-1 and TRBJ2-5; D might be TRBD1 (6 bases). The CDR3 contains 14 residues. V lost 4 bases and J 1 base, leaving 10 bases between the germline ends. Germline V lookup: CDR1 MGHRA, CDR2 YSYEKL. The CDR3 bases are TGCGCCAGCAGCCGACCGGACAGCCAAGAGACCCAGTACTTC. This codes for CASSRPDSQETQYF.

This clonotype appeared many times. The rearrangement joins TRBV11-2 to TRBJ2-4; D gene ambiguous. The germline V gene has CDR1 SGHAT and CDR2 FQNNGV. This CDR3 is built from 18 residues. Trimming removed 5 bases at V and 0 bases at J, with 20 bases between. CDR3 amino acids: CASSVKTSDTVAKNIQYF. As DNA, the CDR3 is TGTGCCAGCAGCGTAAAAACCAGTGATACCGTAGCCAAAAACATTCAGTACTTC.

Points on this clonotype: Germline and junction disagree at one end, which may indicate a read error. This chain uses TRBV5-1 with TRBJ1-2, with 7 bases matching TRBD1. Germline CDR1 SGHRS, CDR2 YFSETQ. The CDR3 length is 18 residues. Written as DNA, the CDR3 is TGCGCCAGCGGCTCTCCTCCGGGACAAACAGGGGCTAACTATGGCGACACCTTC. Encoded protein: CASGSPPGQTGANYGDTF.

This clonotype was seen more than once but under ten times. This chain links TRBV4-3 with TRBJ1-5; D is ambiguous. The V end lost 0 bases, the J end lost 7 bases, and 10 bases lay between the germline ends. The CDR3 has 14 amino acids. CDR1 is LGHNA, CDR2 YSLEER, per germline. CDR3 bases: TGCGCCAGCAGCCAAGACTATGTAACCCAGCCCCAGCATTTT. This sequence encodes CASSQDYVTQPQHF.

V is TRBV20-1 and J is TRBJ2-7; D is ambiguous. The CDR3 has 12 amino acids. Germline V gene sequence: CDR1 DFQATT, CDR2 SNEGSKA (reference sequence). V was pared by 8 bases and J by 6 bases, with 17 bases between. The CDR3 loop reads CSTIAGRFEQYV. CDR3 in DNA: TGCAGTACTATAGCAGGCCGCTTCGAGCAGTACGTC.

Ten or more counts support this clonotype. This chain links TRBV20-1 with TRBJ2-7, with 9 positions matching TRBD2. Per germline, CDR1 DFQATT and CDR2 SNEGSKA (reference sequence). The V and J ends lost 5 bases and 5 bases, in that order; junction bases with no gene match: 16. This CDR3 region has 16 residues. The CDR3 sequence: CSAEKSGGRAPHEQYF. CDR3 DNA: TGCAGTGCTGAAAAAAGTGGCGGGAGGGCCCCCCACGAGCAGTACTTC.

The chain carries TRBV6-1 and TRBJ1-4; weak D call: TRBD1 (6 bases). The CDR3 totals 14 residues. Germline CDR1 MNHNS, CDR2 SASEGT. The V end was cut by 6 bases, the J end by 6 bases, with 14 bases between. The CDR3 loop is CASRKGGGDEKLFF. For the CDR3, the DNA is TGTGCCAGCAGGAAAGGGGGGGGGGATGAAAAACTGTTTTTT.

The count of this clonotype is one. The rearrangement links TRBV7-9 to TRBJ2-5, with D perhaps given as TRBD1 or TRBD2 (6 bases each). The V end was cut by 1 base, the J end by 0 bases, with 12 bases between. Germline CDR1 and CDR2: SEHNR and FQNEAQ (reference sequence). The CDR3 runs to 16 residues. CDR3 bases: TGTGCCAGCAGCTTAGGTCGTAGGGGGGACCAAGAGACCCAGTACTTC. Its translation: CASSLGRRGDQETQYF.